This TCR beta chain was retrieved from a study of T cells of healthy individuals. Germline loops: CDR1 SGHRS, CDR2 YFSETQ. Losses at the gene ends were 8 bases for V and 4 bases for J; bases not matched to a gene: 10. The CDR3 runs to 14 residues. TCRdb reprocessed the 5' RACE reads with MiXCR, giving one entry per CDR3 protein. The sample consists of 85,000 to 100,000 distinct CDR3 sequences, around 17% of them appearing once. This clonotype was detected ten times or more. The clonotype originates from a human donor in good health. The chain carries TRBV5-1 and TRBJ1-1, with 8 bases matching TRBD1. In DNA form, the CDR3 reads TGCGCCAGTTCGTTTCAGGGGGCGACCACTGAAGCTTTCTTT. Residues: CASSFQGATTEAFF.